Below are 16 T cell receptor beta chains sequenced from a single sample in a study of PD-L1 blockade in urothelial cancer. Time point in this sample: pretreatment peripheral blood. Generated by immunoSEQ multiplex PCR, the TCRdb table keeps only in-frame clones and is missing some. The top ten hold around 1% of the sample, which has around 92,000 clones, 89% seen once. The sample consisted of PBMCs, taken around atezolizumab (anti-PD-L1) treatment. These receptors originate from a woman older than 75 with urothelial cancer.

The chain employs TRBV19 and TRBJ1-1; D gene ambiguous. CDR3 length equals 14 residues. CDR1 LNHDA and CDR2 SQIVND come from the germline V gene (reference sequence). The germline V and J ends were trimmed by 1 base and 12 bases, with 18 bases remaining between them. As DNA, the CDR3 is TGTGCCAGTAGTATAGTACCGGGAGGAAGCGGTACTTTCTTT. Its translation: CASSIVPGGSGTFF.

This clone was picked up one time. The chain joins TRBV5-1 to TRBJ2-1; perhaps TRBD1 as D (5 bases). The length of the CDR3 is 16 residues. The germline V gene encodes CDR1 SGHRS and CDR2 YFSETQ. The ends were cut back, 0 bases at V and 0 bases at J, with 10 bases in the middle. DNA of the CDR3: TGCGCCAGCAGCTTGGATACAGGCCTCTCCTACAATGAGCAGTTCTTC. Amino acid sequence: CASSLDTGLSYNEQFF.

The chain couples TRBV6-5 to TRBJ1-1; D uncertain. The CDR3 loop spans 13 amino acids. V shed 5 bases and J shed 1 base, with 8 bases lying between them. Germline lookup yields CDR1 MNHEY and CDR2 SVGAGI. The CDR3: CASSRRQNTEAFF. The CDR3 DNA is TGTGCCAGCAGTAGACGACAGAACACTGAAGCTTTCTTT.

V and J are TRBV29-1 and TRBJ1-1, with TRBD1 identical over 7 bases. After removal of 4 bases from V and 1 base from J, the junction contained 3 bases not matched to a gene. This CDR3 is 13 amino acids long. The V gene's germline CDR1 is SQVTM and CDR2 ANQGSEA. For the CDR3, the DNA is TGCAGCGTTGCACAGGGGCCGAACACTGAAGCTTTCTTT. This codes for CSVAQGPNTEAFF.

CDR3 sequence reads: CASRGGGGNEQFF. CDR3 sequence (DNA): TGTGCCAGTCGGGGGGGTGGGGGCAATGAGCAGTTCTTC. V gene TRBV19 combines with J gene TRBJ2-1; 8 bases are a match to TRBD2. The CDR3 has 13 residues. CDR1 is LNHDA and CDR2 is SQIVND in the germline V gene (reference sequence). J lost 6 bases, V lost 8 bases, and 6 bases had no gene match.

The chain employs TRBV5-1 and TRBJ2-3; 8 positions match TRBD1. Germline lookup yields CDR1 SGHRS and CDR2 YFSETQ. V lost 4 bases and J lost 2; bases outside the gene matches: 9. This CDR3 has 16 amino acids. CDR3 protein: CASSAGQGANTDTQYF. The DNA of the CDR3 is TGCGCCAGCAGCGCCGGACAGGGTGCCAACACAGATACGCAGTATTTT.

The table lists this clone with a few counts. The rearrangement uses TRBV10-1 and TRBJ2-2; 7 bases match TRBD2. The CDR3 is 16 amino acids. The germline V gene has CDR1 WNHNN and CDR2 SYGVQD (reference sequence). After removal of 2 bases from V and 6 bases from J, the junction contained 9 bases not matched to a gene. The CDR3 sequence: CASSEGGLNGPGELFF. CDR3 DNA sequence: TGCGCCAGCAGTGAGGGGGGACTAAACGGTCCCGGGGAGCTGTTTTTT.

The gene calls are TRBV10-1 and TRBJ1-4, with 9 bases aligning to TRBD1. CDR1 is WNHNN, CDR2 SYGVQD, per germline (reference sequence). CDR3 length equals 14 residues. V dropped 2 bases and J dropped 10; count of bases not matched to a gene: 5. For the CDR3, the DNA is TGCGCCAGCAGTGAGACAGGGGGCTTTGGAAAACTGTTTTTT. Amino acid sequence: CASSETGGFGKLFF.

This chain joins TRBV11-3 and TRBJ2-3, with 7 bases identical to TRBD2. V was pared by 5 bases and J by 2 bases, with 7 bases of the junction left unmatched. Germline CDR1 SGHNT, CDR2 YENEEA. This CDR3 comprises 15 residues. The CDR3 DNA reads as TGTGCCAGCAGCCCCGACGGGGGGAACACAGATACGCAGTATTTT. Amino acids: CASSPDGGNTDTQYF.

The chain's CDR3 is CASSEARTSTGELFF. DNA of the CDR3: TGTGCCAGCAGTGAAGCGCGGACTAGCACCGGGGAGCTGTTTTTT. This rearrangement joins TRBV2 to TRBJ2-2, with 7 bases lining up with TRBD2. The germline V gene encodes CDR1 SNHLY and CDR2 FYNNEI. This CDR3 comprises 15 residues. The V gene end was trimmed by 0 bases and the J gene end by 4 bases; junction bases not matched to a gene: 2.

The chain employs TRBV6-4 and TRBJ2-4; TRBD2 is a possible D gene (5 bases). The CDR3 has 17 residues. V was clipped by 6 bases and J by 9 bases, with 27 bases between them. Germline lookup yields CDR1 MRHNA and CDR2 SNTAGT. The chain's CDR3 is CASSPTGVAPSLSIQYF. CDR3 DNA sequence: TGTGCCAGCAGCCCCACTGGGGTTGCGCCTAGCCTGAGCATTCAGTACTTC.

This clone has a single count. The genes are TRBV10-3 and TRBJ1-2, with 11 bases matching TRBD1. In germline, CDR1 is ENHRY, CDR2 SYGVKD. This CDR3 has 15 residues. V was clipped by 1 base and J by 7 bases; unmatched bases: 5. The CDR3 DNA reads as TGTGCCATCAGTGAGTTTCGGACAGGGGGCTCTGGCTACACCTTC. This sequence encodes CAISEFRTGGSGYTF.

The rearrangement uses TRBV7-2 and TRBJ2-7, with 11 bases fitting TRBD1. The CDR3 is made up of 16 amino acids. V was pared by 5 bases and J by 3 bases, with 9 bases of the junction left unmatched. Germline values: CDR1 SGHTA, CDR2 FQGNSA. Here the CDR3 DNA reads TGTGCCAGCAGCCCCAGTACCGGGACAGGGGGCTACGAGCAGTACTTC. Its protein is CASSPSTGTGGYEQYF.

The chain links TRBV11-2 to TRBJ2-1; the match to TRBD1 covers 10 bases. Per germline, CDR1 SGHAT and CDR2 FQNNGV. The CDR3 sequence is 16 residues long. V was clipped by 5 bases and J by 4 bases; unmatched bases: 8. CDR3 sequence reads: CASSPSTGGSYNEQFF. The CDR3 DNA reads TGTGCCAGCAGCCCATCGACAGGGGGCAGTTACAATGAGCAGTTCTTC.

The gene calls are TRBV5-8 and TRBJ2-3; 12 nucleotides align to TRBD2. The CDR3 sequence is 15 residues long. The junction had 1 base not matched to a gene; V was cut back by 0 bases and J by 5 bases. Germline V CDR1 and CDR2: SGHTS, YDEGEE. The CDR3 nucleotides are TGTGCCAGCAGCTTGGGACTAGCGGGAGTAGATACGCAGTATTTT. Translated, it gives CASSLGLAGVDTQYF.

The chain has TRBV10-3 and TRBJ2-1; 9 bases align to TRBD2. V lost 11 bases, J lost 4 bases, and 6 bases stayed unmatched. This CDR3 is built from 13 residues. CDR1 and CDR2 (germline): ENHRY, SYGVKD. The CDR3 spells CAVRTSAYNEQFF. For the CDR3, the DNA is TGTGCCGTCCGGACTAGCGCGTACAATGAGCAGTTCTTC.